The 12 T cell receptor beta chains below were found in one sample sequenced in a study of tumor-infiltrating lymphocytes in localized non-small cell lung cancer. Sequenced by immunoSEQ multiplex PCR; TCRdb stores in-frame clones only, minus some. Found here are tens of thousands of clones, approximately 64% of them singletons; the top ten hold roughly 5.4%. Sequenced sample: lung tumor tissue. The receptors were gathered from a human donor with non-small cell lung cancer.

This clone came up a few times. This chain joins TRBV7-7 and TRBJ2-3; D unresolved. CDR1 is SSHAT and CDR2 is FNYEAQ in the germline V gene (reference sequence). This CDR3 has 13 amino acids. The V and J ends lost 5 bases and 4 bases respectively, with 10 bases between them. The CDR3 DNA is TGTGCCAGCAGCCGTGTTGGTCCAGATACGCAGTATTTT. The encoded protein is CASSRVGPDTQYF.

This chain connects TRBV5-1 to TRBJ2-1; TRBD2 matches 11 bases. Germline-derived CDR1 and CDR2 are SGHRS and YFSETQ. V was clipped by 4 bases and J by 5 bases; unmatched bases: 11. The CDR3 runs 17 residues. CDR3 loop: CASSPGLAALRNNEQFF. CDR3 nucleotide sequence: TGCGCCAGCAGCCCGGGACTAGCGGCCCTAAGGAACAATGAGCAGTTCTTC. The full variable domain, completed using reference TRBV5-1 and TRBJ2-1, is KAGVTQTPRYLIKTRGQQVTLSCSPISGHRSVSWYQQTPGQGLQFLFEYFSETQRNKGNFPGRFSGRQFSNSRSEMNVSTLELGDSALYLCASSPGLAALRNNEQFFGPGTRLTVL.

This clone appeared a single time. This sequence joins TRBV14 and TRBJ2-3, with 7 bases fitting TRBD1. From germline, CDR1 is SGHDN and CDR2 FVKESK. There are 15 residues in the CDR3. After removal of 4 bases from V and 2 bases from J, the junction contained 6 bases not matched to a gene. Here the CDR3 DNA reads TGTGCCAGCAGCCCGCTACAGGGGTCCACAGATACGCAGTATTTT. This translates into CASSPLQGSTDTQYF.

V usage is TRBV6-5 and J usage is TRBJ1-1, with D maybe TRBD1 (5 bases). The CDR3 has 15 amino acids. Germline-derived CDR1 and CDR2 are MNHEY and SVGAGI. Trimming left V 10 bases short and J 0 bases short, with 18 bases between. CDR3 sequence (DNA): TGTGCCACCCGACTGATGGACAACATGAACACTGAAGCTTTCTTT. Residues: CATRLMDNMNTEAFF.

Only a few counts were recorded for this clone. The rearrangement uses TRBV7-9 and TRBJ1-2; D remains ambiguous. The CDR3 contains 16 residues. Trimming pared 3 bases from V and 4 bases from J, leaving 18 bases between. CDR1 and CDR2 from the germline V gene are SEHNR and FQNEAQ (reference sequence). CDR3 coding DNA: TGTGCCAGCAGCTTGGTCCCTCCCCTCAGGATCTATGGCTACACCTTC. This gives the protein CASSLVPPLRIYGYTF.

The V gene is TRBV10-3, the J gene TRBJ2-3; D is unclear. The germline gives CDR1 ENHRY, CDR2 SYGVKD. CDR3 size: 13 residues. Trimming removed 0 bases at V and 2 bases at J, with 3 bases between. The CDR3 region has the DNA TGTGCCATCAGTGAGTCGATCACAGATACGCAGTATTTT. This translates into CAISESITDTQYF.

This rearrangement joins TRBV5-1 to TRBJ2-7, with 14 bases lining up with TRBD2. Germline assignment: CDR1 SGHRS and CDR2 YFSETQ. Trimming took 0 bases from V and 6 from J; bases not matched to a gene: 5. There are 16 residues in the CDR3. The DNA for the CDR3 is TGCGCCAGCAGCTTGGCGGCTGGACTAGCGGGAGGCGAGCAGTACTTC. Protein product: CASSLAAGLAGGEQYF.

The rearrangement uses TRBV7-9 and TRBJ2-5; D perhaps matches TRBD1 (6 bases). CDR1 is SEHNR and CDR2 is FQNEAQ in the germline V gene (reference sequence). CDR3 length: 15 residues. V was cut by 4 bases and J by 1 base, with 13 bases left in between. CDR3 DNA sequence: TGTGCCAGCAGCTCTTACAGGGCCGTCCAAGAGACCCAGTACTTC. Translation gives CASSSYRAVQETQYF.

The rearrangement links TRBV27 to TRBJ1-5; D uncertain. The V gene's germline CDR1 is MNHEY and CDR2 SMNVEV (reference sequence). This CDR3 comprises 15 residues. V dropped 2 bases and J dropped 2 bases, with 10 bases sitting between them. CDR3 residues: CASSLKGNGNQPQHF. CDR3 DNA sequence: TGTGCCAGCAGTTTAAAAGGGAATGGCAATCAGCCCCAGCATTTT.

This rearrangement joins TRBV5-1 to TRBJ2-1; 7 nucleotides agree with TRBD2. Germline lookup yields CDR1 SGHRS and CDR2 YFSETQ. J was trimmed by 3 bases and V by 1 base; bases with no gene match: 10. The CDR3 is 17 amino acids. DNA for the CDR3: TGCGCCAGCAGCTTGTCTAGCGGATCAGGTAACTACAATGAGCAGTTCTTC. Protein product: CASSLSSGSGNYNEQFF.

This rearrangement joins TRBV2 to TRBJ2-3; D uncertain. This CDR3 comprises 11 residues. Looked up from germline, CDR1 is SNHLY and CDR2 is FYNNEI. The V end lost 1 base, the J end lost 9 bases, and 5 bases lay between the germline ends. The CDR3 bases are TGTGCCAGCAGTGAAGGGCTCACGCAGTATTTT. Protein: CASSEGLTQYF.

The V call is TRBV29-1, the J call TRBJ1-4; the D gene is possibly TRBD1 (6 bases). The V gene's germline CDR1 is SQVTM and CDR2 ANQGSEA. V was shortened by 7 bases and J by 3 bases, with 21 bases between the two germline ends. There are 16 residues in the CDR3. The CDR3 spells CSAGGDTGASNEKLFF. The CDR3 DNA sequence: TGCAGCGCCGGGGGGGACACCGGGGCGTCTAATGAAAAACTGTTTTTT.